This T cell receptor (beta chain) was retrieved from a study of cytomegalovirus exposure and HLA in healthy donors. Across the study: HLA-typed donors contributed approximately 92 million unique TCRs, which were held in an early data release. Study results and caveats: Earlier analysis yielded a pattern in which most TCR beta V segments were productive about 87% or about 30% of the time. Among the most significant clusters, several appeared linked to common viral pathogens in a later analysis. Cytomegalovirus-associated status was assigned to approximately 160 TCR beta chains.

In the PCR, 60 Vbeta and 13 Jbeta primers were used. Profiled with immunoSEQ multiplex PCR; TCRdb holds only in-frame clones, not every one. Here the sample spans around 140,000 clones, over 60% being singletons. As to this clone: Its antigen is as yet unknown.

V lost 5 bases and J 1 base, leaving 14 bases between the germline ends. CDR3 length: 15 amino acids. CDR1 and CDR2 (germline): MDHEN, SYDVKM. This TCR was recovered from a woman aged 60-75 years in good health and CMV-seronegative. V usage is TRBV28 and J usage is TRBJ2-5; D gene unclear. Sample: PBMCs. The CDR3 DNA follows: TGTGCCAGCAGTCCCCTTGGGCCGGTCCAAGAGACCCAGTACTTC. This translates into CASSPLGPVQETQYF.